Following are 18 T cell receptor beta chains from one sample sequenced in a study of low-dose radiotherapy and immunotherapy resistance in tumors. TRAV- and TRBV-specific primers primed first-strand cDNA, covering alpha and beta chains. A constant-region primer paired with the V-primer adapter amplified TCRs over approximately 18 PCR cycles. TCRdb passed the reads through MiXCR, listing each CDR3 protein once. Of 75,000 to 95,000 distinct CDR3 sequences listed, about 19% are singletons. The time point denotes: before trial treatment. The sample here was PBMCs, taken before treatment. These receptors originate from a male donor with prostate cancer.

In its sample, this clonotype was seen once. A much larger clone differs by one base, so this may be a read error. This rearrangement joins TRBV19 to TRBJ2-6, with 7 bases fitting TRBD2. Germline V lookup: CDR1 LNHDA, CDR2 SQIVND (reference sequence). CDR3 length: 15 residues. The CDR3 DNA sequence: TGTGCCAGTAGTCCAGGGCTTCGGGGGGTCAACGTCCTGACTTTC. Translated, it gives CASSPGLRGVNVLTF.

The chain combines TRBV2 with TRBJ2-7, with D possibly being TRBD2 (6 bases). Trimming left V 10 bases short and J 0 bases short, with 19 bases between. Germline V lookup: CDR1 SNHLY, CDR2 FYNNEI. The CDR3 extends over 15 amino acids. The DNA for the CDR3 is TGTGCCACCGCCAGGGAGGCGGGGAGCTCCTACGAGCAGTACTTC. Its protein is CATAREAGSSYEQYF.

This clonotype appeared many times. One end of the junction is discordant with germline, which a read error may explain. This CDR3 is CASSLGERTSAFF. CDR3 nucleotides: TGTGCTAGCAGCTTAGGAGAGCGGACGAGCGCTTTCTTT. The V and J genes are TRBV7-7 and TRBJ1-1; the D is unclear. CDR1 is SSHAT, CDR2 FNYEAQ, per germline (reference sequence). The CDR3 extends over 13 amino acids.

The sample holds many counts of this clonotype. The chain recombines TRBV20-1 with TRBJ2-1; D might be TRBD1 (6 bases). The CDR3 consists of 14 residues. Germline CDR1 reads DFQATT; CDR2 reads SNEGSKA (reference sequence). Trimming cost V 3 bases and J 0 bases, with 9 bases left between them. In DNA form, the CDR3 reads TGCAGTGCTAGCCCAGGGGTCTCCTACAATGAGCAGTTCTTC. It specifies CSASPGVSYNEQFF.

In its sample, this clonotype was seen once. This may be a read error: a much more frequent sequence differs by one nucleotide. The V and J genes are TRBV12-3 or TRBV12-4 and TRBJ2-1; no definite D call. This CDR3 has 12 residues. CDR3: CVSSSLDHEQFF. Here the CDR3 DNA reads TGTGTCAGCAGCAGCCTAGACCATGAGCAGTTCTTC.

The V and J genes are TRBV28 and TRBJ2-7; D call uncertain. The germline V gene has CDR1 MDHEN and CDR2 SYDVKM. CDR3 length: 14 amino acids. The V end was cut by 2 bases, the J end by 6 bases, with 14 bases between. The CDR3 region is CASSLGVPPLEQYF. CDR3 sequence (DNA): TGTGCCAGCAGTTTAGGAGTTCCCCCCCTCGAGCAGTACTTC.

Remarks on this clonotype: Possible read error: a much larger clone is one base away. This chain links TRBV28 with TRBJ2-5; D possibly matches TRBD1 or TRBD2 (5 bases each). CDR3 size: 13 residues. Germline V lookup: CDR1 MDHEN, CDR2 SYDVKM. The CDR3 reads CASSFGTQDTQYF. As DNA, the CDR3 is TGTGCCAGCAGTTTCGGGACCCAAGATACCCAGTACTTC. Combining the CDR3 with reference TRBV28 and TRBJ2-5 gives the whole variable domain DVKVTQSSRYLVKRTGEKVFLECVQDMDHENMFWYRQDPGLGLRLIYFSYDVKMKEKGDIPEGYSVSREKKERFSLILESASTNQTSMYLCASSFGTQDTQYFGPGTRLLVL.

This clonotype showed up many times. This chain connects TRBV6-2 or TRBV6-3 to TRBJ1-5; D is possibly TRBD1 (6 bases). The CDR3 is 15 amino acids. Trimming pared 5 bases from V and 1 base from J, leaving 12 bases between. Germline V CDR1 and CDR2: MNHEY, SVGEGT. CDR3 sequence: CASSLQGISNQPQHF. The CDR3 DNA sequence: TGTGCCAGCAGTCTACAGGGTATCAGCAATCAGCCCCAGCATTTT.

This clonotype was observed at least ten times. This chain links TRBV6-6 with TRBJ1-1; D is uncertain. This CDR3 has 17 amino acids. Germline CDR1 is MNHNY and CDR2 is SVGAGI (reference sequence). Trimming left V 0 bases short and J 4 bases short, with 18 bases between. CDR3 DNA: TGTGCCAGCAGTTACTCGTTGGGGAAGGCCGTAGGCACTGAAGCTTTCTTT. This codes for CASSYSLGKAVGTEAFF.

Ten or more counts support this clonotype. An end of the junction differs from the germline gene, which may be a read error. CDR3 nucleotide sequence: TGTGCCAGCAGCTACTGGACAGGGACTACCCAAGAGACCCAGTACTTC. Residues: CASSYWTGTTQETQYF. V is TRBV6-2 or TRBV6-3 and J is TRBJ2-5, with D perhaps matching TRBD1 (8 bases). Germline V gene lookup returns CDR1 MNHEY and CDR2 SVGEGT. The CDR3 sequence is 16 residues long.

This clonotype was observed many times. V gene TRBV7-2 combines with J gene TRBJ2-5; 7 positions agree with TRBD1. Germline V gene sequence: CDR1 SGHTA, CDR2 FQGNSA. The CDR3 has 14 residues. Unmatched junction bases numbered 5, after V lost 5 bases and J lost 2 bases. The chain's CDR3 is CASSRQGGQETQYF. In DNA, the CDR3 is TGTGCCAGCAGCCGACAGGGTGGGCAAGAGACCCAGTACTTC. Full variable domain (remainder filled in from reference TRBV7-2 and TRBJ2-5): GAGVSQSPSNKVTEKGKDVELRCDPISGHTALYWYRQSLGQGLEFLIYFQGNSAPDKSGLPSDRFSAERTGGSVSTLTIQRTQQEDSAVYLCASSRQGGQETQYFGPGTRLLVL.

This clonotype was seen at least ten times. The chain carries TRBV6-5 and TRBJ2-2; 8 bases are shared with TRBD2. V trimming: 2 bases; J trimming: 5 bases; junction bases outside the gene matches: 4. There are 15 residues in the CDR3. Per the germline V gene, CDR1 is MNHEY and CDR2 is SVGAGI. The CDR3 loop reads CASSYSGGRTGELFF. In DNA form, the CDR3 reads TGTGCCAGCAGTTACAGCGGGGGCCGGACCGGGGAGCTGTTTTTT.

There are many counts of this clonotype. The chain recombines TRBV6-6 with TRBJ2-2; D is perhaps TRBD1 or TRBD2 (6 bases each). Germline-derived CDR1 and CDR2 are MNHNY and SVGAGI (reference sequence). V lost 0 bases to trimming and J lost 8 bases, with 16 bases between them. The CDR3 runs to 16 residues. This chain's CDR3 is CASSYSVVRGPGELFF. The DNA for the CDR3 is TGTGCCAGCAGTTACTCGGTAGTACGGGGGCCTGGGGAGCTGTTTTTT.

There are many counts of this clonotype. The chain couples TRBV19 to TRBJ1-5; D not certain. V was clipped by 3 bases and J by 0 bases, with 9 bases between them. The CDR3 consists of 15 residues. CDR1 and CDR2 (germline): LNHDA, SQIVND (reference sequence). The CDR3 reads CASSIYENSNQPQHF. CDR3 DNA: TGTGCCAGTAGTATTTACGAAAATAGCAATCAGCCCCAGCATTTT.

This clonotype was recorded at least ten times. The DNA is omitted, as the CDR3 cannot be located on it reliably, and the CDR3 follows TCRdb's listing. The chain is built from TRBV7-3 and TRBJ2-2; whether TRBD2, the table's D call, matches the DNA was not checked. The CDR3 has 19 residues if both end residues are counted. Germline CDR1 reads SGHTA; CDR2 reads FQGTGA. The CDR3 loop reads CASSLSGLAGGRTPGSCFF.

This clonotype was seen repeatedly, ten times or more. The chain couples TRBV27 to TRBJ2-3, with D possibly TRBD2 on 5 matching bases. This CDR3 comprises 15 residues. The germline gives CDR1 MNHEY, CDR2 SMNVEV (reference sequence). V was cut by 5 bases and J by 1 base, with 13 bases left in between. The CDR3: CASSPGVARTDTQYF. The CDR3 DNA sequence: TGTGCCAGCAGTCCCGGGGTAGCGCGCACAGATACGCAGTATTTT.

The table lists this clonotype with many counts. This chain uses TRBV10-3 with TRBJ2-3; 9 nucleotides match TRBD2. CDR1 and CDR2 from the germline V gene are ENHRY and SYGVKD. The CDR3 has 14 residues. After removal of 6 bases from V and 1 base from J, the junction contained 2 bases not matched to a gene. CDR3 amino acids: CAIRSSGGTDTQYF. The CDR3 DNA sequence: TGTGCCATCAGATCTAGCGGGGGCACAGATACGCAGTATTTT.

This clonotype appeared many times. V gene TRBV7-9 combines with J gene TRBJ2-5, with 11 bases identical to TRBD2. Germline lookup yields CDR1 SEHNR and CDR2 FQNEAQ (reference sequence). This CDR3 region has 17 residues. The V and J ends lost 5 bases and 5 bases, in that order; junction bases with no gene match: 13. In DNA form, the CDR3 reads TGTGCCAGCAGCAGCCGCAGGGCTAGCGGGAGGACGGAGACCCAGTACTTC. Its translation: CASSSRRASGRTETQYF. The complete variable domain, with remaining parts taken from reference TRBV7-9 and TRBJ2-5, reads DTGVSQNPRHKITKRGQNVTFRCDPISEHNRLYWYRQTLGQGPEFLTYFQNEAQLEKSRLLSDRFSAERPKGSFSTLEIQRTEQGDSAMYLCASSSRRASGRTETQYFGPGTRLLVL.